The source of this TCR beta chain is a study of blood T cell repertoires in COVID-19. Whole-study context: Sites across the United States, Italy and Spain contributed samples from acute and convalescent COVID-19.

Seattle's cohort entered during active infection and was followed longitudinally. Germline CDR1 reads SGHTA; CDR2 reads FQGNSA. Trimming removed 6 bases from V and 0 bases from J; junction bases left unmatched: 5. The CDR3 spans 15 residues. Per the original methods: Reference gene primer amplification gave nucleated cell count estimates. The protocol was immunoSEQ multiplex PCR, while the TCRdb copy is restricted to in-frame clones and leaves out a portion. D and trimming come from the DNA, and the V and J calls and clone size come from that table. The sample shows 250,000 to 400,000 clones, 88% of them seen only once.

The chain joins TRBV7-2 to TRBJ2-1; 7 bases are a match to TRBD2. The TCR comes from a woman in her twenties or thirties with COVID-19, enrolled during active disease. The sample taken for sequencing was peripheral blood. The CDR3, as DNA: TGTGCCAGCAGTGTAGGCGGGGGCTCCTACAATGAGCAGTTCTTC. It encodes CASSVGGGSYNEQFF.